The 19 T cell receptor delta chains listed next were all sequenced from one sample in a study of Vδ1+ human thymocytes listed by TCRdb under 2018. Data came from an Illumina MiSeq. RNA was isolated using the RNeasy mini kit, and reverse transcription was performed with Superscript III. CDR3 amplicons were generated by multiplex PCR with pooled V-gene forward primers and a constant-region reverse primer carrying Illumina adaptor overhangs. TCRdb called clones afresh from the public reads with CATT; identical DNA rows were later merged. The sample table records tens of thousands of delta-chain clones; roughly 7.3% of these occur just once. The ten most abundant clones make up about 0.9% of the sample. The antigens of these receptors remain unknown. Overall study results and their limits: In contrast to oligoclonal peripheral blood repertoires, thymic TRG and TRD repertoires appeared to be highly polyclonal with Gaussian CDR3 length distributions.

The source material was Vdelta1+ gamma-delta thymocytes from the thymus. The label giving this sample's cell subset or site can be read as: FACS-sorted CD3+ TCRalphabeta- TCRVdelta1+ TCRVdelta2- thymocytes. The receptors originated from a child under two years old who had congenital heart surgery.

This clone has a handful of counts. J is TRDJ1 and V is TRDV1; the D gene is possibly TRDD2 (6 bases). With 8 bases removed from V and 2 bases from J, the gap between germline ends came to 33 bases. From germline, CDR1 is TSWWSYY and CDR2 QGS. The CDR3 spans 20 residues. The CDR3 region is CALQVAYARGPPTTTDKLIF. The CDR3 coding sequence is TGTGCTCTTCAGGTCGCCTACGCCCGGGGGCCTCCTACTACGACCGATAAACTCATCTTT.

The sample holds a few counts of this clone. The chain combines TRDV1 with TRDJ1; 9 bases align to TRDD3. With V trimmed by 0 bases and J by 0 bases, 17 bases remained unmatched. Germline V gene lookup returns CDR1 TSWWSYY and CDR2 QGS. The length of the CDR3 is 21 residues. CDR3 DNA sequence: TGTGCTCTTGGGGAACTCGGGTCCGAAATCCGGGGGATACTGTACACCGATAAACTCATCTTT. The encoded protein is CALGELGSEIRGILYTDKLIF.

This clone was recorded a few times. The limits of the CDR3 on the DNA are not certain, so only TCRdb's listed CDR3 is given. Other DNA sequences in the sample encode the same CDR3. The V call is TRAV29/DV5, the J call TRDJ2; the D segment call TRDD3 is taken from the table without a DNA check. The V gene's germline CDR1 is NSMFDY and CDR2 ISSIKDK. The CDR3 is 21 residues long, ends included. CDR3 amino acids: CSVLLCSVFLRGTGVGAQLFF.

There is no V gene call, and the J gene is TRDJ1. The CDR3 totals 14 residues. CDR3 sequence (DNA): TGTGCTCTTGGGAGACCCCACCCCCCCGATAAACTCATCTTT. Its protein is CALGRPHPPDKLIF.

This clone was recorded a few times. The V call is TRDV2, the J call TRDJ1; 10 bases match TRDD3. The CDR3 sequence is 15 residues long. With 6 bases clipped from V and 3 bases from J, the junction kept 9 bases outside the gene matches. Germline values: CDR1 GEAIGNYY, CDR2 EKD. The CDR3 bases are TGTGCCTGTCCCGTACTGGGGGATGAAGCCGATAAACTCATCTTT. It yields the protein CACPVLGDEADKLIF.

This chain links TRDV1 with TRDJ1; D might be TRDD2 (7 bases). TCRdb leaves out the J gene; it was filled in here by matching the DNA to germline. Trimming took off 3 bases at V and 0 bases at J, with 26 bases between the two ends. Germline-derived CDR1 and CDR2 are TSWWSYY and QGS. CDR3 length: 20 amino acids. The CDR3 DNA reads as TGTGCTCTTGGGGACCACACAATTTCCTACGTGGGGGGGTACACCGATAAACTCATCTTT. Translating gives CALGDHTISYVGGYTDKLIF.

The chain links TRDV1 to TRDJ1, with 7 bases identical to TRDD3. The CDR3 sequence is 21 residues long. Trimming at V came to 6 bases and at J to 0 bases, leaving 25 bases not matched to a gene. Germline V gene lookup returns CDR1 TSWWSYY and CDR2 QGS. CDR3 coding DNA: TGTGCTCTTGGCCCGTATAATCGGATAATTCCCTACGGGGGATACACCGATAAACTCATCTTT. Amino acids: CALGPYNRIIPYGGYTDKLIF.

V and J are TRDV1 and TRDJ1; D gene uncertain. TCRdb is silent on the J gene; assignment here came from matching the DNA to germline. This CDR3 has 18 amino acids. Trimming cost V 2 bases and J 0 bases, with 19 bases left between them. In germline, CDR1 is TSWWSYY, CDR2 QGS. The CDR3 region has the DNA TGTGCTCTTGGGGAAGCAGGGTACAGGCAGGTAAACACCGATAAACTCATCTTT. This sequence encodes CALGEAGYRQVNTDKLIF.

This clone was recorded a few times. The V and J genes are TRDV1 and TRDJ1; 9 nucleotides line up with TRDD3. This CDR3 comprises 21 residues. V was clipped by 1 base and J by 0 bases; unmatched bases: 18. CDR1 TSWWSYY and CDR2 QGS come from the germline V gene. The CDR3 DNA follows: TGTGCTCTTGGGGAACACCTAGCTATCCGGGGGATACCCTCATACACCGATAAACTCATCTTT. It translates to CALGEHLAIRGIPSYTDKLIF.

In its sample, this clone was seen a few times. The gene calls are TRDV1 and TRDJ1; a possible D gene is TRDD3 (5 bases). Germline values: CDR1 TSWWSYY, CDR2 QGS. The CDR3 is 14 amino acids. With 2 bases removed from V and 8 bases from J, the gap between germline ends came to 15 bases. CDR3 DNA sequence: TGTGCTCTTGGGGAAGCCTGCCAATACGACAAACTCATCTTT. Encoded protein: CALGEACQYDKLIF.

This clone was picked up a small number of times. The chain combines TRDV1 with TRDJ1, with 10 positions matching TRDD3. This CDR3 is built from 25 residues. Germline values: CDR1 TSWWSYY, CDR2 QGS. Trimming took 4 bases from V and 0 from J; bases not matched to a gene: 32. CDR3 sequence (DNA): TGTGCTCTTGGGGCTCCACCCGGTTCCTACACGTTACGTAGGTGGGGGATACAATACACCGATAAACTCATCTTT. It specifies CALGAPPGSYTLRRWGIQYTDKLIF.

This clone was observed a few times. A junction end diverges from the germline sequence, so it may reflect a read error. The chain employs TRDV1 and TRDJ1; 9 positions match TRDD3. Germline loops: CDR1 TSWWSYY, CDR2 QGS. The CDR3 consists of 18 residues. CDR3 in DNA: TGTGCTCTTTGGGAACCCCCGTGCCGGGGGATACAAGGCGATAAACTCATCTTT. It is translated as CALWEPPCRGIQGDKLIF.

The J gene was recorded as TRDJ1; no V gene was called; the table names TRDD3, a call not compared with the DNA. The CDR3 is 19 residues long. The CDR3 nucleotides are TGTGCCTGTGACACCGCCAGTCTCTGGGGGATACCCAACACCGATAAACTCATCTTT. This gives the protein CACDTASLWGIPNTDKLIF.

The chain employs TRDV1 and TRDJ2, with D perhaps TRDD3 (6 bases). The CDR3 loop spans 19 amino acids. CDR1 is TSWWSYY, CDR2 QGS, per germline. Trimming removed 4 bases at V and 1 base at J, with 22 bases between. This CDR3 is CALGALGIRPPLLTAQLFF. The CDR3 coding sequence is TGTGCTCTTGGGGCATTGGGGATCCGACCCCCCCTTTTGACAGCACAACTCTTCTTT.

The rearrangement links TRDV1 to TRDJ1; 7 positions match TRDD3. Germline values: CDR1 TSWWSYY, CDR2 QGS. CDR3 size: 14 residues. The ends lost 4 bases at V and 4 bases at J; junction bases unmatched: 6. CDR3 nucleotides: TGTGCTCTTGGGGCTTACTGGGGCGGCGATAAACTCATCTTT. It codes for CALGAYWGGDKLIF.

The chain carries TRDV1 and TRDJ1; TRDD3 might be the D (6 bases). The V gene lost 0 bases and the J gene lost 1 base, with 15 bases spanning the gap. Germline CDR1 and CDR2: TSWWSYY and QGS. CDR3 size: 17 residues. CDR3 sequence: CALGELGEWGGTDKLIF. CDR3 bases: TGTGCTCTTGGGGAACTGGGGGAATGGGGGGGCACCGATAAACTCATCTTT.

The chain carries TRDV1 and TRDJ1, with 9 bases matching TRDD3. TCRdb lists no J gene, so it was determined here by aligning the DNA to germline. V lost 7 bases and J lost 2; bases outside the gene matches: 14. Per the germline V gene, CDR1 is TSWWSYY and CDR2 is QGS. The CDR3 sequence is 17 residues long. The DNA for the CDR3 is TGTGCTCTTGTAGGATTTCTGGGGGATCCCCTAACCGATAAACTCATCTTT. Its protein is CALVGFLGDPLTDKLIF.

The sample holds a few counts of this clone. The V and J genes are TRDV1 and TRDJ1, with 10 bases identical to TRDD3. This CDR3 is 22 amino acids long. Germline assignment: CDR1 TSWWSYY and CDR2 QGS. V dropped 0 bases and J dropped 0; count of bases not matched to a gene: 19. The CDR3 DNA follows: TGTGCTCTTGGGGAACTACGGGGTCCTACGGGAAGTACTGGGGGATACACCGATAAACTCATCTTT. Translation: CALGELRGPTGSTGGYTDKLIF.

The gene calls are TRDV2 and TRDJ3; perhaps TRDD3 as D (6 bases). With 1 base removed from V and 13 bases from J, the gap between germline ends came to 10 bases. This CDR3 is 13 amino acids long. Germline V gene sequence: CDR1 GEAIGNYY, CDR2 EKD. The CDR3 here is CACDTRGDRQMFF. Here the CDR3 DNA reads TGTGCCTGTGACACTCGAGGGGATCGACAGATGTTTTTC.